Listed below are T cell receptor beta chains from one sample, sequenced in a study of blood T cell repertoires in COVID-19. Profiling relied on immunoSEQ multiplex PCR, and the TCRdb table lists in-frame clones only, not all of them. The top ten clones hold about 2.7% of a sample with around 290,000 clones, around nine tenths of them seen once. Sample: PBMCs or T cells enriched from blood (not recorded which). The receptors here all came from a woman under 30 who had recovered from COVID-19. Each CDR3 is given with its conserved first and last residue. D genes are given only for firm matches. Some rows have no size entry. The others give once, few or many, or a class for an expanded clone.

J,D,V,size,CDR3,DNA
TRBJ2-1,-,TRBV24-1,-,CATSDPRRAGISEQFF,TGTGCCACCAGTGATCCCCGGCGGGCTGGTATAAGTGAGCAGTTCTTC
TRBJ1-2,TRBD1,TRBV6-2/TRBV6-3,-,CASSSQGEFYGYTF,TGTGCCAGCAGTTCGCAGGGGGAGTTCTATGGCTACACCTTC
TRBJ1-1,-,TRBV29-1,-,CSVPSVRGENTEAFF,TGCAGCGTCCCGAGCGTGCGGGGAGAGAACACTGAAGCTTTCTTT
TRBJ2-7,-,TRBV7-2,-,CASSLRQVPYEQYF,TGTGCCAGCAGCTTAAGACAGGTGCCCTACGAGCAGTACTTC
TRBJ2-2,TRBD2,TRBV19,-,CASSTRTSETTGELFF,TGTGCCAGTAGCACCCGGACTAGCGAGACCACCGGGGAGCTGTTTTTT
TRBJ1-5,-,TRBV15,once,CATSRDMSSQPQHF,TGTGCCACCAGCAGAGATATGTCCAGTCAGCCCCAGCATTTT
TRBJ2-1,-,TRBV15,-,CATSRGGSVTFYNEQFF,TGTGCCACCAGCAGAGGAGGGTCCGTGACATTTTACAATGAGCAGTTCTTC
TRBJ1-3,-,TRBV3-1/TRBV3-2,-,CASRQRDAASGNTIYF,TGTGCCAGCAGGCAGCGTGACGCCGCCTCTGGAAACACCATATATTTT
TRBJ2-7,-,TRBV2,-,CASSVPGRSYEQYF,TGTGCCAGCAGTGTTCCAGGCCGCTCCTACGAGCAGTACTTC
TRBJ1-5,-,TRBV6-2/TRBV6-3,-,CASSYVTGFNQPQHF,TGTGCCAGCAGTTACGTTACAGGCTTCAATCAGCCCCAGCATTTT
TRBJ1-1,-,TRBV5-5,-,CASSFPGGNTEAFF,TGTGCCAGCAGCTTTCCGGGGGGGAACACTGAAGCTTTCTTT
TRBJ2-7,TRBD1,TRBV5-1,-,CASSPIGQGLDEQYF,TGCGCCAGCAGCCCCATAGGACAGGGGTTGGACGAGCAGTACTTC
TRBJ2-3,TRBD2,TRBV4-3,-,CASSQYLAGQRTDTQYF,TGCGCCAGCAGCCAATATCTAGCGGGACAACGCACAGATACGCAGTATTTT
TRBJ1-2,-,TRBV4-3,-,CASSPAEDYYGYTF,TGCGCCAGCAGCCCCGCTGAGGATTACTATGGCTACACCTTC
TRBJ2-3,TRBD2,TRBV5-1,-,CASSAPGTSRRFFF,TGCGCCAGCAGCGCTCCCGGGACTAGTCGTCGTTTCTTTTTT
TRBJ2-1,TRBD2,TRBV28,-,CASSYQAGGPINEQFF,TGTGCCAGCAGTTACCAAGCGGGAGGCCCCATCAATGAGCAGTTCTTC
TRBJ1-2,-,TRBV7-2,-,CASSLNPGGPYGYTF,TGTGCCAGCAGCTTAAACCCCGGGGGACCTTATGGCTACACCTTC
TRBJ1-2,-,TRBV2,few,CASREPGYTF,TGTGCCAGCAGGGAACCAGGCTACACCTTC
TRBJ2-5,TRBD2,TRBV30,-,CAWSRTSGQETQYF,TGTGCCTGGAGTAGAACTAGCGGCCAAGAGACCCAGTACTTC
TRBJ2-7,TRBD1,TRBV25-1,-,CASSEEQGAVYEQYF,TGTGCCAGCAGTGAAGAACAGGGGGCGGTCTACGAGCAGTACTTC
TRBJ1-4,TRBD1,TRBV19,-,CASSDPTGGGEKLFF,TGTGCCAGTAGTGACCCGACAGGGGGTGGTGAAAAACTGTTTTTT
TRBJ1-2,TRBD1,TRBV5-1,-,CASSLASGTGNYGYTF,TGCGCCAGCAGCTTGGCCTCCGGGACAGGAAACTATGGCTACACCTTC
TRBJ2-7,-,TRBV28,-,CASSPPTGYEQYF,TGTGCCAGCAGCCCCCCTACAGGATACGAGCAGTACTTC
TRBJ2-2,TRBD1,TRBV5-4,-,CASSLVYQGANTGELFF,TGTGCCAGCAGCTTGGTTTATCAGGGGGCAAACACCGGGGAGCTGTTTTTT
TRBJ1-5,-,TRBV7-2,-,CASSLVTGGKGSNQPQHF,TGTGCCAGCAGCTTAGTTACTGGAGGGAAGGGAAGCAATCAGCCCCAGCATTTT
TRBJ1-1,-,TRBV10-1,few,CASSGTRQVNTEAFF,TGCGCCAGCAGTGGAACTAGACAGGTGAACACTGAAGCTTTCTTT
TRBJ2-5,-,TRBV5-6,once,CASSLGGGETQYF,TGTGCCAGCAGCTTGGGAGGGGGTGAGACCCAGTACTTC
TRBJ2-3,TRBD2,TRBV6-2/TRBV6-3,-,CASSYQTGTSYLSTDTQYF,TGTGCCAGCAGTTACCAAACCGGGACTAGCTATCTTAGCACAGATACGCAGTATTTT
TRBJ2-1,-,TRBV6-5,-,CASSLQDTTEQFF,TGTGCCAGCAGTTTGCAGGACACTACTGAGCAGTTCTTC
TRBJ2-7,-,TRBV14,-,CASSLYEQYF,TGTGCCAGCAGTCTCTACGAGCAGTACTTC
TRBJ1-2,TRBD1,TRBV6-1,once,CASSEIGQGGRYGYTF,TGTGCCAGCAGTGAAATAGGACAGGGGGGAAGGTATGGCTACACCTTC
TRBJ2-5,-,TRBV7-7,-,CASSITEGLQETQYF,TGTGCCAGCAGCATAACAGAGGGCTTACAAGAGACCCAGTACTTC
TRBJ2-3,-,TRBV9,-,CASSARGHSTDTQYF,TGTGCCAGCAGCGCCAGGGGCCATAGCACAGATACGCAGTATTTT
TRBJ2-7,-,TRBV28,-,CASFGTPLSSYEQYF,TGTGCCAGCTTCGGTACCCCCTTGAGCTCCTACGAGCAGTACTTC
TRBJ2-1,TRBD1,TRBV27,-,CASSLWRQGRPLGNEQFF,TGTGCCAGCAGTTTATGGAGACAGGGGCGCCCCTTGGGCAATGAGCAGTTCTTC
TRBJ2-7,TRBD2,TRBV5-6,-,CASSRIRDYYSYEQYF,TGTGCCAGCAGCAGAATCCGGGACTACTACTCCTACGAGCAGTACTTC
TRBJ2-1,TRBD2,TRBV11-3,-,CASSLDGRASEQFF,TGTGCCAGCAGCTTAGACGGGAGGGCCAGTGAGCAGTTCTTC
TRBJ2-2,-,TRBV10-1,once,CASSPANTGELFF,TGCGCCAGCAGCCCCGCGAACACCGGGGAGCTGTTTTTT
TRBJ2-7,TRBD1,TRBV19,-,CASSWDRGPYEQYF,TGTGCCAGTAGTTGGGACAGGGGGCCCTACGAGCAGTACTTC
TRBJ1-2,-,TRBV18,-,CASSLRQAYNYGYTF,TGTGCCAGCTCACTTAGGCAGGCTTATAACTATGGCTACACCTTC
TRBJ2-1,-,TRBV7-9,-,CASSLEGGYNEQFF,TGTGCCAGCAGCTTAGAGGGGGGGTACAATGAGCAGTTCTTC
TRBJ2-7,TRBD1,TRBV7-9,-,CASSYGQGASGDEQYF,TGTGCCAGCAGCTATGGACAGGGCGCCTCAGGGGACGAGCAGTACTTC
TRBJ2-3,TRBD2,TRBV11-3,-,CASSPWGGGDTQYF,TGTGCCAGCAGCCCATGGGGGGGAGGAGATACGCAGTATTTT
TRBJ2-2,-,TRBV19,once,CATHTRLRNTGELFF,TGTGCCACCCACACCCGACTCCGGAACACCGGGGAGCTGTTTTTT
TRBJ1-2,TRBD1,TRBV2,few,CASSGDSAYGYTF,TGTGCCAGCAGCGGGGACAGCGCCTATGGCTACACCTTC
TRBJ1-2,TRBD1,TRBV4-3,-,CASSPFSRGVGYGYTF,TGCGCCAGCAGCCCCTTTAGCAGGGGGGTCGGCTATGGCTACACCTTC
TRBJ2-7,TRBD2,TRBV29-1,-,CSVGFSGTSYEQYF,TGCAGCGTTGGGTTTAGCGGGACCTCCTACGAGCAGTACTTC
TRBJ2-3,-,TRBV28,-,CASSFIDTQYF,TGTGCCAGCAGTTTTATAGATACGCAGTATTTT
TRBJ2-5,TRBD2,TRBV6-5,-,CASTSGGAYQETQYF,TGTGCCAGCACCTCGGGAGGAGCGTACCAAGAGACCCAGTACTTC
TRBJ2-1,TRBD2,TRBV19,-,CASSIEAGAYNEQFF,TGTGCCAGTAGTATAGAAGCGGGGGCCTACAATGAGCAGTTCTTC
TRBJ2-1,TRBD2,TRBV7-2,-,CASSFSGNEQFF,TGTGCCAGCAGCTTTAGCGGGAATGAGCAGTTCTTC
TRBJ2-7,TRBD1,TRBV28,once,CASSRGDRGLRYEQYF,TGTGCCAGCAGTCGTGGGGACAGGGGGCTTAGGTACGAGCAGTACTTC
TRBJ1-6,-,TRBV2,-,CASRSTGSLFLHF,TGTGCCAGCCGGTCGACGGGATCGCTCTTCCTCCACTTT
TRBJ1-1,-,TRBV7-9,once,CASTDSGYMNTEAFF,TGTGCCAGCACCGACTCAGGGTATATGAACACTGAAGCTTTCTTT
TRBJ2-3,TRBD1,TRBV18,-,CASSTGGADTQYF,TGTGCCAGCTCAACAGGGGGCGCAGATACGCAGTATTTT
TRBJ1-1,TRBD1,TRBV11-2,-,CASSLSGGNTEAFF,TGTGCCAGCAGCTTATCAGGGGGGAACACTGAAGCTTTCTTT
TRBJ2-1,TRBD2,TRBV5-4,-,CASIYSGSTFGNEQFF,TGTGCCAGCATTTATAGCGGGAGCACTTTTGGCAATGAGCAGTTCTTC
TRBJ1-6,TRBD1,TRBV7-9,-,CASSFGAGQGHSPLHF,TGTGCCAGCAGCTTCGGTGCGGGACAGGGCCATTCACCCCTCCACTTT
TRBJ2-3,-,TRBV11-3,-,CASSPPVDTQYF,TGTGCCAGCAGCCCCCCGGTAGATACGCAGTATTTT